The text below deals with one T cell receptor beta chain. Trimming took 1 base from V and 2 from J; bases not matched to a gene: 0. The CDR3 is 15 residues long. Germline V gives CDR1 SGHVS, CDR2 FNYEAQ. Per the original methods: Quantification of nucleated cells was approximated via reference gene primer amplification. Produced via immunoSEQ multiplex PCR; TCRdb's table is partial and in-frame only. V, J and clone size were drawn from that table, and D and trimming were deduced from the DNA. The data contain 75,000 to 95,000 clones, 87% of them singletons. This entry is derived from a study of blood T cell repertoires in COVID-19.

Sequenced sample: peripheral blood. The V call is TRBV7-6, the J call TRBJ1-5; 9 nucleotides align to TRBD1. This clonotype was obtained from a woman between 55 and 75 years old with COVID-19, enrolled during active disease. CDR3 region: CASSLGTGGNQPQHF. CDR3 in DNA: TGTGCCAGCAGCTTAGGGACAGGGGGCAATCAGCCCCAGCATTTT.